Sequencing of this T cell receptor beta chain was carried out in a study of blood T cells in healthy people across ages (dated by TCRdb to between 2014 and 2017). For the wider study: In model experiments, template switching captured roughly one uniquely barcoded TCR beta cDNA molecule for every two T cells. Using deep sequencing normalized with unique cDNA molecular identifiers, the study measured how TCR beta repertoire diversity changes with age. Donors were grouped into four age groups: young (average about 15 years), middle-aged (approximately 41), aged (approximately 58) and long-lived (about 82). Donors of different ages were randomly distributed across sequencing lanes to avoid experimental bias. For two donors (one aged 18 to 29 and one aged 80 or older), the study analyzed two additional independent replicas of 1 million unique cDNA reads from the same blood draw.

The library was obtained by 5' RACE. Sequenced on an Illumina HiSeq 2500. The second PCR ran for about 7 to 11 cycles and used a J-beta primer mix along with a sample-barcoded 5' primer. Each TCR beta cDNA molecule received a unique molecular identifier from a template-switch 5' adaptor carrying 12 random nucleotides. Each sample yielded at least 3 million CDR3-containing paired-end reads. All of the RNA was converted into first-strand cDNA using the Mint cDNA synthesis kit, with a TRBC-specific oligonucleotide serving as the primer. After uracil-DNA glycosylase treatment, a first 18-cycle PCR used universal primers M1SS and BC2_uni_R on all cDNA. The original pipeline was this. Normalization of each sample was performed by random selection of 1 million high-quality reads, each carrying a distinct molecular identifier. Reads with shared molecular identifiers were discarded instead of being binned into consensus sequences. CDR3 identification, clonotype clustering and error correction used MiTCR with a Q25 quality threshold and the strictest error-elimination algorithm. A nonparametric unseen species model using Euler transformation provided a lower-bound estimate of total TCR beta diversity. The raw public reads went through TCRdb reprocessing: fastp at Q25, MiXCR clone calling, in-frame beta chains kept. One record per CDR3 amino acid sequence lists the most common genes and DNA. These V and J calls rely on TCRdb rather than the paper's analysis. This sample comprises around 670,000 distinct CDR3 sequences, 25% to 30% of them detected only once. The ten largest make up around 16% of the sample.

Systemically healthy Caucasian individuals from Russia, around 38 in total and aged about 6 to 90 years, were included as donors. Ten milliliters of peripheral blood were drawn from each donor into EDTA-treated Vacutainer tubes. Ficoll-Paque density-gradient centrifugation was used to isolate PBMCs, with at least 6 million per sample. Total RNA was extracted from PBMCs with Trizol reagent, with at least 5 micrograms obtained per sample. The percentages of naive CD45RAhigh/CD27high T cells were determined by flow cytometry on a PBMC aliquot from every donor. This clonotype was picked up many times. Its antigen specificity is not known. It has no much larger one-base neighbor in the sample; base qualities were not kept. A distance of 21 bases separates the germline ends of V and J, which lose 6 bases and 15 bases respectively. CDR3 length: 13 amino acids, cysteine to phenylalanine. Only CDR3 DNA remains: 39 bases, in frame from the first base. The germline V gene sets CDR1 to MNHEY and CDR2 to SVGEGT.

What the study reported, not specific to this receptor: Compared with the aged group, the long-lived group had more naive CD4+ T cells, fewer expanded clones and increased TCR diversity, a pattern suggesting age selection. A strong correlation was found between observed TCR beta diversity and the percentage of naive T cells measured by flow cytometry. As age increased, observed TCR beta diversity per million T cells dropped in a roughly linear way, and a significant reduction was already evident by age 40. Estimates of total diversity based on one million sequenced T cells were regarded as lower bounds and as underestimates. Conclusive comparison of naive and antigen-experienced compartments was prevented by the profiling of bulk unsorted PBMCs. The CMV infection status of donors was not known, potentially confounding age-related changes in expanded clonotypes.

The clonotype comes from a woman of 80 years or more in good health. The sequencing sample was made of blood. Recombination joined TRBV6-2 or TRBV6-3 with TRBJ2-1; D gene: possibly TRBD1, on 5 matching bases. This receptor has the CDR3 CASRDNAGPLGFF. Here is the DNA: TGTGCCAGCAGAGACAATGCAGGGCCCCTCGGGTTCTTC.